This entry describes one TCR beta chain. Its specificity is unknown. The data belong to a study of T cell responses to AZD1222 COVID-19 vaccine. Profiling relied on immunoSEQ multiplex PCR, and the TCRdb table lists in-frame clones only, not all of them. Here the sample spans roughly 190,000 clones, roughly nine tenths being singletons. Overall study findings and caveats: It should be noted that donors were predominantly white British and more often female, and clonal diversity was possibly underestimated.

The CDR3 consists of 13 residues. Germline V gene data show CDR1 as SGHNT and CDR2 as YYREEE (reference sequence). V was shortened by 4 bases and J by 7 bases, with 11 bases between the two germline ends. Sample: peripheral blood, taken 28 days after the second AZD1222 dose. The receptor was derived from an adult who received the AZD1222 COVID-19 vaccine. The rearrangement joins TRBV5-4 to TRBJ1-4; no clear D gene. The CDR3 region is CASSLLPAEKLFF. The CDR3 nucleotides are TGTGCCAGCAGCCTACTCCCAGCTGAAAAACTGTTTTTT.